These 30 T cell receptor beta chains were sequenced from one sample in a study of blood T cell repertoires in COVID-19. The assay was immunoSEQ multiplex PCR, and TCRdb's table has in-frame clones only and misses some. The sample lists over 200,000 clones, around 90% seen once, with roughly 3.7% in the top ten. Source material: PBMCs or T cells enriched from blood (not recorded which). The receptors here all came from a woman in her 30s who had been exposed to COVID-19.

The V gene is TRBV28, the J gene TRBJ2-7; 7 bases are shared with TRBD1. The CDR3 length is 15 residues. V shed 9 bases and J 5 bases; nucleotides not matched to a gene: 16. Looked up from germline, CDR1 is MDHEN and CDR2 is SYDVKM. CDR3 bases: TGTGCCAGTTCCCCCCACAGGGGATTGTGGAACGAGCAGTACTTC. This gives the protein CASSPHRGLWNEQYF.

This clone was detected once. This chain connects TRBV4-1 to TRBJ2-2; tentatively, D is TRBD2 (5 bases). V was cut by 0 bases and J by 3 bases, with 5 bases left in between. CDR3 size: 14 residues. CDR1 MGHRA and CDR2 YSYEKL come from the germline V gene. CDR3 residues: CASSQEDYTGELFF. The CDR3 DNA reads TGCGCCAGCAGCCAAGAGGACTACACCGGGGAGCTGTTTTTT.

The chain couples TRBV28 to TRBJ2-1, with 8 positions matching TRBD2. Germline V gene lookup returns CDR1 MDHEN and CDR2 SYDVKM. V was pared by 5 bases and J by 8 bases, with 11 bases of the junction left unmatched. The CDR3 is 15 residues long. CDR3 sequence: CASSPAGEGRYEQFF. The CDR3 DNA follows: TGTGCCAGCAGTCCAGCGGGAGAGGGTCGGTATGAGCAGTTCTTC.

The rearrangement links TRBV30 to TRBJ2-5, with 8 positions matching TRBD2. The CDR3 covers 16 residues. The trim removed 2 bases at V and 1 base at J, leaving 9 bases unmatched. Germline V gives CDR1 GTSNPN, CDR2 SVGIG (reference sequence). The CDR3 here is CAWSPGTRVFQETQYF. The CDR3 nucleotides are TGTGCCTGGAGTCCCGGGACTAGGGTGTTCCAAGAGACCCAGTACTTC.

The rearrangement uses TRBV12-5 and TRBJ2-7; D is ambiguous. V lost 5 bases, J lost 6 bases, and 17 bases lay in between. The CDR3 runs 14 residues. The V gene's germline CDR1 is LGHNT and CDR2 FRNRAP. The CDR3 loop reads CASGRPSTSPEQYF. The CDR3 DNA sequence: TGTGCTAGTGGTCGCCCCTCGACAAGTCCCGAGCAGTACTTC. The full variable domain, completed using reference TRBV12-5 and TRBJ2-7, is DARVTQTPRHKVTEMGQEVTMRCQPILGHNTVFWYRQTMMQGLELLAYFRNRAPLDDSGMPKDRFSAEMPDATLATLKIQPSEPRDSAVYFCASGRPSTSPEQYFGPGTRLTVT.

V usage is TRBV3-1 (or the pseudogene TRBV3-2) and J usage is TRBJ1-4, with no clear D. The CDR3 extends over 14 amino acids. Germline V CDR1 and CDR2: LGHDT, YNNKEL (reference sequence). Trimming shortened V by 5 bases and J by 8 bases, and 15 bases separated the two germline ends. CDR3 nucleotide sequence: TGTGCCAGCAGCTTAAGGACTGTGGCGGAAAAACTGTTTTTT. Amino acid sequence: CASSLRTVAEKLFF.

The gene calls are TRBV7-9 and TRBJ1-1, with 11 bases matching TRBD1. The CDR3 totals 19 residues. J was trimmed by 1 base and V by 3 bases; bases with no gene match: 13. Germline assignment: CDR1 SEHNR and CDR2 FQNEAQ (reference sequence). The CDR3 DNA reads as TGTGCCAGCAGCTTGTTTGCCTGGACAGGGGGCATAAGGAACACTGAAGCTTTCTTT. Amino acid sequence: CASSLFAWTGGIRNTEAFF.

V and J are TRBV6-5 and TRBJ1-2, with TRBD1 identical over 9 bases. The CDR3 consists of 15 residues. V lost 1 base to trimming and J lost 8 bases; unmatched junction nucleotides: 8. Germline V gene data show CDR1 as MNHEY and CDR2 as SVGAGI. The CDR3 sequence is CASSYLRQGGSGYTF. The DNA for the CDR3 is TGTGCCAGCAGTTACTTGAGACAGGGGGGATCCGGCTACACCTTC.

V and J are TRBV9 and TRBJ2-2; D gene ambiguous. The CDR3 runs to 13 residues. Germline values: CDR1 SGDLS, CDR2 YYNGEE. V shed 2 bases and J shed 4 bases, with 6 bases lying between them. The CDR3 loop reads CASSVILTGELFF. Written as DNA, the CDR3 is TGTGCCAGCAGCGTCATACTCACCGGGGAGCTGTTTTTT.

This clone appeared a single time. The chain combines TRBV5-4 with TRBJ1-5, with 9 bases identical to TRBD1. V dropped 0 bases and J dropped 6; count of bases not matched to a gene: 1. The CDR3 has 14 residues. CDR1 is SGHNT and CDR2 is YYREEE in the germline V gene (reference sequence). Here the CDR3 DNA reads TGTGCCAGCAGCTTGGAGGGACAGGGTCAGCCCCAGCATTTT. Its translation is CASSLEGQGQPQHF.

The gene calls are TRBV7-9 and TRBJ1-2; 9 nucleotides match TRBD1. V lost 6 bases, J lost 2 bases, and 4 bases stayed unmatched. This CDR3 comprises 14 residues. Germline CDR1 SEHNR, CDR2 FQNEAQ (reference sequence). The CDR3 bases are TGTGCCAGCAGAACGGACAGGGGAAACTATGGCTACACCTTC. The encoded protein is CASRTDRGNYGYTF.

This chain connects TRBV5-1 to TRBJ2-1; the D gene is possibly TRBD2 (5 bases). The V end was cut by 4 bases, the J end by 2 bases, with 25 bases between. CDR1 and CDR2 from the germline V gene are SGHRS and YFSETQ. The CDR3 covers 19 residues. The DNA of the CDR3 is TGCGCCAGCAGCCAGAATTACGGACGGGGTCAAAGGACCTACAATGAGCAGTTCTTC. This codes for CASSQNYGRGQRTYNEQFF.

The chain links TRBV18 to TRBJ2-3; tentatively, D is TRBD1 (6 bases). The CDR3 spans 15 residues. The germline CDR1 and CDR2 sequences are KGHSH and LQKENI. Trimming pared 3 bases from V and 1 base from J, leaving 11 bases between. Here the CDR3 DNA reads TGTGCCAGCTCACCCATACAGGGAGGCACAGATACGCAGTATTTT. Amino acids: CASSPIQGGTDTQYF.

The CDR3 DNA is TGTGCCTGGAGTGTCTGGGTGGGACAGATTTCAGGTTTCTATGGCTACACCTTC. Translating it yields CAWSVWVGQISGFYGYTF. The chain joins TRBV30 to TRBJ1-2, with TRBD1 matching 7 bases. Trimming removed 0 bases from V and 4 bases from J; junction bases left unmatched: 17. Germline CDR1 is GTSNPN and CDR2 is SVGIG (reference sequence). The CDR3 is made up of 18 amino acids. The full variable domain, with the rest looked up from reference TRBV30 and TRBJ1-2, is SQTIHQWPATLVQPVGSPLSLECTVEGTSNPNLYWYRQAAGRGLQLLFYSVGIGQISSEVPQNLSASRPQDRQFILSSKKLLLSDSGFYLCAWSVWVGQISGFYGYTFGSGTRLTVV.

The rearrangement joins TRBV9 to TRBJ2-5, with 7 bases identical to TRBD2. V lost 0 bases to trimming and J lost 0 bases; unmatched junction nucleotides: 5. The germline CDR1 and CDR2 sequences are SGDLS and YYNGEE. CDR3 size: 16 residues. For the CDR3, the DNA is TGTGCCAGCAGCGTAGGGCTAGCGGTGTACCAAGAGACCCAGTACTTC. It translates to CASSVGLAVYQETQYF.

The V and J genes are TRBV28 and TRBJ1-4, with 7 bases lining up with TRBD1. CDR3 length: 15 residues. J lost 4 bases, V lost 4 bases, and 6 bases had no gene match. CDR1 is MDHEN, CDR2 SYDVKM, per germline. The CDR3 DNA reads as TGTGCCAGCAGTTCCATTCAGGGGGGTAATGAAAAACTGTTTTTT. It yields the protein CASSSIQGGNEKLFF.

This chain links TRBV6-5 with TRBJ2-7; maybe TRBD1 (5 bases). V was pared by 0 bases and J by 0 bases, with 9 bases between. CDR1 is MNHEY and CDR2 is SVGAGI in the germline V gene. The CDR3 covers 15 residues. The DNA for the CDR3 is TGTGCCAGCAGTTACTCAAGGGGTTTCTCCTACGAGCAGTACTTC. Translated, it gives CASSYSRGFSYEQYF.

The V and J genes are TRBV4-1 and TRBJ2-1; TRBD2 agrees at 7 bases. This CDR3 has 16 residues. V was clipped by 4 bases and J by 3 bases; unmatched bases: 9. Germline V gives CDR1 MGHRA, CDR2 YSYEKL. The CDR3 DNA is TGCGCCAGCAGCCCCACTCGCGGGACTAACTACAATGAGCAGTTCTTC. As protein: CASSPTRGTNYNEQFF.

J is TRBJ1-3 and V is TRBV10-3; 9 bases fit TRBD1. V lost 4 bases and J lost 1; bases outside the gene matches: 5. The CDR3 is 16 residues long. CDR1 is ENHRY and CDR2 is SYGVKD in the germline V gene. The CDR3 spells CAISAGTGISGNTIYF. The CDR3 bases are TGTGCCATCAGTGCCGGGACAGGGATTTCTGGAAACACCATATATTTT.

The chain employs TRBV9 and TRBJ2-3; D is uncertain. The CDR3 covers 14 residues. Trimming cost V 1 base and J 0 bases, with 6 bases left between them. Germline CDR1 reads SGDLS; CDR2 reads YYNGEE. CDR3 nucleotide sequence: TGTGCCAGCAGCGTACGCGTCAGCACAGATACGCAGTATTTT. Its protein is CASSVRVSTDTQYF.

The chain carries TRBV6-5 and TRBJ2-3, with a weak D call TRBD1 (6 bases). The CDR3 consists of 15 residues. Looked up from germline, CDR1 is MNHEY and CDR2 is SVGAGI. V was trimmed by 6 bases and J by 1 base, leaving 14 bases between them. The CDR3 nucleotides are TGTGCCAGCAGGCACAGGGTGTGGGGCACAGATACGCAGTATTTT. It codes for CASRHRVWGTDTQYF.

In DNA form, the CDR3 reads TGTGCCAGCAGCCAAGGGGGAAACAATCAGCCCCAGCATTTT. Translation: CASSQGGNNQPQHF. The J gene is TRBJ1-5, the V gene TRBV7-9; possibly TRBD1 for D (6 bases). Germline V gene data show CDR1 as SEHNR and CDR2 as FQNEAQ (reference sequence). The CDR3 runs to 14 residues. With 5 bases removed from V and 3 bases from J, the gap between germline ends came to 11 bases.

J is TRBJ2-2 and V is TRBV30; D unclear. Per germline, CDR1 GTSNPN and CDR2 SVGIG (reference sequence). The CDR3 runs 12 residues. The V end lost 7 bases, the J end lost 3 bases, and 9 bases lay between the germline ends. The CDR3, as DNA: TGTGCCTTGATACGGTACACCGGGGAGCTGTTTTTT. This encodes CALIRYTGELFF.

The gene calls are TRBV14 and TRBJ2-3, with TRBD2 as a possible D gene (5 bases). The CDR3 length is 14 residues. V lost 4 bases, J lost 9 bases, and 17 bases lay in between. The germline V gene encodes CDR1 SGHDN and CDR2 FVKESK. The CDR3 coding sequence is TGTGCCAGCAGCCTAATTCGGCCCGGGGAAACGCAGTATTTT. As protein: CASSLIRPGETQYF. The full variable domain, in which reference TRBV14 and TRBJ2-3 provide the parts outside the CDR3, is EAGVTQFPSHSVIEKGQTVTLRCDPISGHDNLYWYRRVMGKEIKFLLHFVKESKQDESGMPNNRFLAERTGGTYSTLKVQPAELEDSGVYFCASSLIRPGETQYFGPGTRLTVL.

V usage is TRBV5-1 and J usage is TRBJ1-3, with D uncertain. V dropped 2 bases and J dropped 5 bases, with 8 bases sitting between them. This CDR3 is built from 13 residues. CDR1 is SGHRS and CDR2 is YFSETQ in the germline V gene. CDR3 nucleotide sequence: TGCGCCAGCAGCTTCGAGGGAAGAAACACCATATATTTT. Amino acids: CASSFEGRNTIYF.

The gene calls are TRBV7-9 and TRBJ2-7; D perhaps matches TRBD1 (6 bases). The germline V gene has CDR1 SEHNR and CDR2 FQNEAQ (reference sequence). V lost 4 bases and J lost 4, with 14 bases in between. The CDR3 consists of 14 residues. CDR3 sequence: CASSSHRDGYEQYF. CDR3 bases: TGTGCCAGCAGCTCACACAGGGACGGGTACGAGCAGTACTTC.

V and J are TRBV4-2 and TRBJ1-5; 7 nucleotides match TRBD1. V was pared by 4 bases and J by 6 bases, with 6 bases of the junction left unmatched. The germline V gene encodes CDR1 LGHNA and CDR2 YNFKEQ. This CDR3 is 14 amino acids long. Here the CDR3 DNA reads TGTGCCAGCAGCCGAGACAGGGTTGGTCAGCCCCAGCATTTT. This sequence encodes CASSRDRVGQPQHF.

This chain connects TRBV6-5 to TRBJ2-1; maybe TRBD2 (5 bases). Germline-derived CDR1 and CDR2 are MNHEY and SVGAGI. The CDR3 spans 15 residues. Between the trimmed V and J ends, which lost 6 bases and 5 bases, there was a span of 17 bases. CDR3 sequence reads: CASRPNWTPHNEQFF. The CDR3 DNA reads as TGTGCCAGCAGACCTAACTGGACTCCCCACAATGAGCAGTTCTTC.

This sequence joins TRBV2 and TRBJ1-2; D not certain. Germline CDR1 SNHLY, CDR2 FYNNEI. The CDR3 is 13 residues long. Trimming removed 6 bases at V and 0 bases at J, with 8 bases between. As DNA, the CDR3 is TGTGCCAGCAGACTTACAGCTAACTATGGCTACACCTTC. This gives the protein CASRLTANYGYTF.

The rearrangement links TRBV18 to TRBJ2-3; 12 nucleotides agree with TRBD2. J lost 5 bases, V lost 6 bases, and 6 bases had no gene match. There are 15 residues in the CDR3. The V gene's germline CDR1 is KGHSH and CDR2 LQKENI. CDR3 loop: CASSQTSGSGDTQYF. CDR3 in DNA: TGTGCCAGCTCCCAGACTAGCGGGAGTGGAGATACGCAGTATTTT.